This T cell receptor (beta chain) came from a study of CD8+CD57+ T cells in acquired aplastic anemia. This clonotype was seen at least ten times. The CDR3 extends over 14 amino acids. V was clipped by 8 bases and J by 5 bases; unmatched bases: 9. Germline loops: CDR1 SNHLY, CDR2 FYNNEI. Genomic DNA was employed as the template in profiling TCR beta VDJ and CDR3. TCRdb passed the reads through MiXCR, listing each CDR3 protein once. The data contain some 190,000 distinct CDR3 sequences, around half of them singletons. This clonotype originated in a human donor in good health. Sequenced material: sorted CD4+, CD8+, or CD8+CD57+ T cells (not recorded which) from PBMCs. V and J are TRBV2 and TRBJ2-5; TRBD2 matches at 9 bases. CDR3 protein: CASRRSGSSETQYF. CDR3 sequence (DNA): TGTGCCAGCCGGCGTAGCGGGAGTAGTGAGACCCAGTACTTC.